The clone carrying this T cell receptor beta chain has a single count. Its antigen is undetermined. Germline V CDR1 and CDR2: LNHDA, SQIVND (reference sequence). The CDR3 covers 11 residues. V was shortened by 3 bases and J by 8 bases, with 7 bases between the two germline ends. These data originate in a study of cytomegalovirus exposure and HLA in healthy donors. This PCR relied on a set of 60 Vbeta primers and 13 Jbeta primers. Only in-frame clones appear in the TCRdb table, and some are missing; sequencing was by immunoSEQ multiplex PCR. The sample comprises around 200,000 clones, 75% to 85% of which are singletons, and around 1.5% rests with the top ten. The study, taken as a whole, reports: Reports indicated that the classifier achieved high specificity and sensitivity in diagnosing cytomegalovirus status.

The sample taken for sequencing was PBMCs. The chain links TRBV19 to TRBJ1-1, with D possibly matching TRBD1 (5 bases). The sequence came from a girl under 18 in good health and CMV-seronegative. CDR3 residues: CASSMGPEAFF. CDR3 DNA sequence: TGTGCCAGTAGTATGGGGCCAGAAGCTTTCTTT.